This entry describes one T cell receptor beta chain. The source of the sample is a study of blood T cell repertoires in COVID-19. Study in general: Samples taken during acute and convalescent COVID-19 were collected in the United States, Italy and Spain. Sources were T cells, B-cell-depleted T cells, or PBMCs; the material itself was cDNA or gDNA.

Trimming removed 3 bases at V and 9 bases at J, with 14 bases between. Germline CDR1 reads SEHNR; CDR2 reads FQNEAQ (reference sequence). The CDR3 sequence is 13 residues long. Methods used by the authors: Estimates of nucleated cell counts were drawn from the amplification of reference gene primers. Produced via immunoSEQ multiplex PCR; TCRdb's table is partial and in-frame only. The D gene and trimming were derived from the DNA, and the V and J assignments and clone size from that table. The sample consists of a few hundred thousand clones, roughly 82% of them appearing once. Sequencing was carried out using peripheral blood. This TCR was sampled from a woman in her forties or fifties with acute or convalescent COVID-19. The chain is built from TRBV7-9 and TRBJ1-1, with D hard to call. The CDR3: CASSLYGNTQAFF. The CDR3, as DNA: TGTGCCAGCAGCTTGTACGGTAATACTCAAGCTTTCTTT.